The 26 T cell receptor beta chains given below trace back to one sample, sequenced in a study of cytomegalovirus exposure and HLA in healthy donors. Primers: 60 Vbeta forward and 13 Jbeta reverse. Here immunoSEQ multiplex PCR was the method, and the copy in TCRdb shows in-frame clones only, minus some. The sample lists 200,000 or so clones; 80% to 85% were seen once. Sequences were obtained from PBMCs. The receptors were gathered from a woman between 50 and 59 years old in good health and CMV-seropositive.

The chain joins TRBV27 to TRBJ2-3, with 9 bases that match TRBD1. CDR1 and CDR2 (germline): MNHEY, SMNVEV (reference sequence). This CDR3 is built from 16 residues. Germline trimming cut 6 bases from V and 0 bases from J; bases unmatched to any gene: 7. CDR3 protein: CASRVGTGSSTDTQYF. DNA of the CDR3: TGTGCCAGCAGGGTCGGGACAGGGTCTAGCACAGATACGCAGTATTTT.

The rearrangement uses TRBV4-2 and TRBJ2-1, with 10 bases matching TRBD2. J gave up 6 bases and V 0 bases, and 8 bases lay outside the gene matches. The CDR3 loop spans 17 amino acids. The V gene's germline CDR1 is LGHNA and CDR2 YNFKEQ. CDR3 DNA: TGTGCCAGCAGCCAAGATCGCCTAGCGGGGGTACTCAATGAGCAGTTCTTC. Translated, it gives CASSQDRLAGVLNEQFF.

CDR3 protein: CATSRVDRARFEAFF. As DNA, the CDR3 is TGTGCCACCAGCAGAGTCGACAGAGCACGTTTTGAAGCTTTCTTT. This chain links TRBV15 with TRBJ1-1, with D perhaps matching TRBD1 (5 bases). CDR1 and CDR2 from the germline V gene are LNHNV and YYDKDF (reference sequence). V shed 1 base and J shed 7 bases, with 16 bases lying between them. This CDR3 spans 15 amino acids. Variable domain in full (rest from reference TRBV15 and TRBJ1-1): DAMVIQNPRYQVTQFGKPVTLSCSQTLNHNVMYWYQQKSSQAPKLLFHYYDKDFNNEADTPDNFQSRRPNTSFCFLDIRSPGLGDTAMYLCATSRVDRARFEAFFGQGTRLTVV.

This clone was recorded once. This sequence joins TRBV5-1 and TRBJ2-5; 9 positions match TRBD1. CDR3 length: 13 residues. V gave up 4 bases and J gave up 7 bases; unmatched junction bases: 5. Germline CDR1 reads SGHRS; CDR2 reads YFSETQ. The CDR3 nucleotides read TGCGCCAGCAGCAGGACAGGGGAGTGGACCCAGTACTTC. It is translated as CASSRTGEWTQYF.

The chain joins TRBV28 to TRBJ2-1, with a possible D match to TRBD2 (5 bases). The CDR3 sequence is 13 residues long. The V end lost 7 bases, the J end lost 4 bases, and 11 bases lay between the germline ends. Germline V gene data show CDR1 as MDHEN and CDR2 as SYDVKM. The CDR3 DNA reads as TGTGCCAGCACCCAGGACTCTTACAATGAGCAGTTCTTC. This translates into CASTQDSYNEQFF. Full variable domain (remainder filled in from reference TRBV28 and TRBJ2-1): DVKVTQSSRYLVKRTGEKVFLECVQDMDHENMFWYRQDPGLGLRLIYFSYDVKMKEKGDIPEGYSVSREKKERFSLILESASTNQTSMYLCASTQDSYNEQFFGPGTRLTVL.

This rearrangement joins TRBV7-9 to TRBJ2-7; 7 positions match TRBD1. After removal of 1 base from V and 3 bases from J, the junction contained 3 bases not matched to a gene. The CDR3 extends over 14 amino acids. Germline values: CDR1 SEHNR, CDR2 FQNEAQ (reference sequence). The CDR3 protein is CASSLVAGGYEQYF. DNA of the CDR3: TGTGCCAGCAGCTTAGTGGCAGGGGGCTACGAGCAGTACTTC.

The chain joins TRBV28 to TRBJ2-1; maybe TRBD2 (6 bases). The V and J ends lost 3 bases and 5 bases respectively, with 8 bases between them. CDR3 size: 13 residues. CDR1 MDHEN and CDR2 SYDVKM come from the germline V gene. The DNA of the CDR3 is TGTGCCAGCAGTTTGGAGGGGAACAATGAGCAGTTCTTC. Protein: CASSLEGNNEQFF. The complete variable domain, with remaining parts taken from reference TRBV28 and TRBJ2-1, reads DVKVTQSSRYLVKRTGEKVFLECVQDMDHENMFWYRQDPGLGLRLIYFSYDVKMKEKGDIPEGYSVSREKKERFSLILESASTNQTSMYLCASSLEGNNEQFFGPGTRLTVL.

The CDR3 sequence: CASSLGLAGGEQFF. The CDR3 coding sequence is TGTGCCAGCAGCTTGGGCCTGGCGGGAGGTGAGCAGTTCTTC. The chain employs TRBV7-2 and TRBJ2-1; 8 positions match TRBD2. Germline V gives CDR1 SGHTA, CDR2 FQGNSA. The V gene end was trimmed by 3 bases and the J gene end by 9 bases; junction bases not matched to a gene: 7. The CDR3 is 14 amino acids.

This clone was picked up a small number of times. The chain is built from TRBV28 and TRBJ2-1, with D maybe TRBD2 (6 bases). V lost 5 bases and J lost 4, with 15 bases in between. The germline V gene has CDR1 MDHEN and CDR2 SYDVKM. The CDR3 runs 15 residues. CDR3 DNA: TGTGCCAGCAGTCCCCCTCTAGCGCGGTACAATGAGCAGTTCTTC. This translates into CASSPPLARYNEQFF.

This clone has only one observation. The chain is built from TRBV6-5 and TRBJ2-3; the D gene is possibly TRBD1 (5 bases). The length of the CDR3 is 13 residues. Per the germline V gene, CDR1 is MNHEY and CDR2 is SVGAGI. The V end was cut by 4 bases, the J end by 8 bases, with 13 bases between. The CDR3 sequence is CASSSGPQGTQYF. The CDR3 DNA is TGTGCCAGCAGTTCCGGGCCCCAGGGTACGCAGTATTTT.

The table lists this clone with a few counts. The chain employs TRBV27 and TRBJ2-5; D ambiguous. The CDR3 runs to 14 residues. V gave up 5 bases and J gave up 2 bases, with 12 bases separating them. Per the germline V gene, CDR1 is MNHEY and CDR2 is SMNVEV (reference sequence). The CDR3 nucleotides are TGTGCCAGCAGTCGCTTCGCAGATCAAGAGACCCAGTACTTC. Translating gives CASSRFADQETQYF.

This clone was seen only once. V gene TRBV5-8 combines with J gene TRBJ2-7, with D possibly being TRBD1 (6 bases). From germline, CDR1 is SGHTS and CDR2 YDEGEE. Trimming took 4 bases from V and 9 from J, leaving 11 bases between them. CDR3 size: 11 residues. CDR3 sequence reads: CASSRTGRQYF. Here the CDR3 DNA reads TGTGCCAGCAGCCGTACAGGGCGGCAGTACTTC.

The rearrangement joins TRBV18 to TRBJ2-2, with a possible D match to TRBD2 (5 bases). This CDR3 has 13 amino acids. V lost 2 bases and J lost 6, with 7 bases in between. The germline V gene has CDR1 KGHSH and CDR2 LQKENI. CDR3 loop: CASSPEGPGELFF. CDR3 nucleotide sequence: TGTGCCAGCTCACCAGAGGGCCCCGGGGAGCTGTTTTTT.

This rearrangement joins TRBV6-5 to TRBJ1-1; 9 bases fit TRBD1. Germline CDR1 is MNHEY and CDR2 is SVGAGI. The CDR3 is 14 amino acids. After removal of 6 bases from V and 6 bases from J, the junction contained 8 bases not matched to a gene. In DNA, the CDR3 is TGTGCCAGCAGCCACGGGACAGGGACCCCTGAAGCTTTCTTT. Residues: CASSHGTGTPEAFF.

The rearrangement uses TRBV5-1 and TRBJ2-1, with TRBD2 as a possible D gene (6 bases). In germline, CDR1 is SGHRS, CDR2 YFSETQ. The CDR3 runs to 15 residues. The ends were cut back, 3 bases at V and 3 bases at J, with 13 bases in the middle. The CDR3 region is CASSWGSGGYNEQFF. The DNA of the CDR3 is TGCGCCAGCAGCTGGGGTAGCGGAGGCTACAATGAGCAGTTCTTC.

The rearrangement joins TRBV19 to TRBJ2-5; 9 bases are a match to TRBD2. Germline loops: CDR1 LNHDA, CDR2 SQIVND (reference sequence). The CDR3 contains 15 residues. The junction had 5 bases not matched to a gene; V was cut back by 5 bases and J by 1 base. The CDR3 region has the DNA TGTGCCAGTAGTGTGGGTAGCGGGAGCCAAGAGACCCAGTACTTC. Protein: CASSVGSGSQETQYF.

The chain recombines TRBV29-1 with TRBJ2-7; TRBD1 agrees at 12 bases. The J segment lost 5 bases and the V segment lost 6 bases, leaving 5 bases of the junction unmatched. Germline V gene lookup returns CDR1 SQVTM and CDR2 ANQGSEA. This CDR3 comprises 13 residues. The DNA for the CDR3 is TGCAGCGTGGCCGGGACAGGGGGCGACGAGCAGTACTTC. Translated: CSVAGTGGDEQYF.

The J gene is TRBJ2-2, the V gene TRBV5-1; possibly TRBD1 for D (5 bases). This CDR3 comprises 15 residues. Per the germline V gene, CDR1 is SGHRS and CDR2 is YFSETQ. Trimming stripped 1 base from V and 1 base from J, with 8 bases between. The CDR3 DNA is TGCGCCAGCAGCTTGCGACAGCTGAACACCGGGGAGCTGTTTTTT. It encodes CASSLRQLNTGELFF.

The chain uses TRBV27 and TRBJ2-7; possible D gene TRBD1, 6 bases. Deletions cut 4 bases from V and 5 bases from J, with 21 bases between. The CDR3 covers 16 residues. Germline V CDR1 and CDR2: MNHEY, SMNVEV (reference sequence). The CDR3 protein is CASSSTGIWVSDEQYF. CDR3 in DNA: TGTGCCAGCAGTTCGACAGGTATTTGGGTCTCGGACGAGCAGTACTTC.

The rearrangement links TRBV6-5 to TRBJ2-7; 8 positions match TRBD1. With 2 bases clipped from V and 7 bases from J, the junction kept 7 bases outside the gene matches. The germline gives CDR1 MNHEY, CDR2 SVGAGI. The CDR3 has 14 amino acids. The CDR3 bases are TGTGCCAGCAGTTACCTTGGCAGGGGGCTGGAGCAGTACTTC. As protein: CASSYLGRGLEQYF.

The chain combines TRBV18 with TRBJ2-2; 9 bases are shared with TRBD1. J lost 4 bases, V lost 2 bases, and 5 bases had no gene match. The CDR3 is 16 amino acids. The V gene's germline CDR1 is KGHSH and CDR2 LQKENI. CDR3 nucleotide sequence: TGTGCCAGCTCACCAAGGACAGGGGATGGCACCGGGGAGCTGTTTTTT. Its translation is CASSPRTGDGTGELFF.

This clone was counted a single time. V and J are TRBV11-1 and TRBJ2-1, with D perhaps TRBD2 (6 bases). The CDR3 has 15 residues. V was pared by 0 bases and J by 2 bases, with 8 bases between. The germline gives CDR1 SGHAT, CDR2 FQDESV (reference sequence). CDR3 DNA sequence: TGTGCCAGCAGCTTAGCGGGAGGTGCCTACAATGAGCAGTTCTTC. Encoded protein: CASSLAGGAYNEQFF.

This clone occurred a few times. The CDR3 protein is CASSTQGANVLTF. The CDR3 region has the DNA TGTGCCAGCAGCACTCAAGGGGCCAACGTCCTGACTTTC. The chain employs TRBV28 and TRBJ2-6, with D unclear. Germline V CDR1 and CDR2: MDHEN, SYDVKM. The CDR3 is made up of 13 amino acids. With 6 bases removed from V and 4 bases from J, the gap between germline ends came to 7 bases.

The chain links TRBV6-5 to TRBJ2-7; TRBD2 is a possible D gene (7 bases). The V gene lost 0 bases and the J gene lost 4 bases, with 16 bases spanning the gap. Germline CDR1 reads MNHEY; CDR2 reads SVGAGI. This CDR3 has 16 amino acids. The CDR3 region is CASSYSYNGGLYEQYF. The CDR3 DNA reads TGTGCCAGCAGTTACTCTTATAACGGGGGGCTTTACGAGCAGTACTTC.

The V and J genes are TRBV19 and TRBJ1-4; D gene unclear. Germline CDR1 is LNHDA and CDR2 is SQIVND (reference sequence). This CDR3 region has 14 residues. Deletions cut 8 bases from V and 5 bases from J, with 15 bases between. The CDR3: CASSQPGNNEKLFF. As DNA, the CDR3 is TGTGCCAGTTCCCAACCGGGAAACAATGAAAAACTGTTTTTT. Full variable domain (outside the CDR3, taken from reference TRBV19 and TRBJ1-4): DGGITQSPKYLFRKEGQNVTLSCEQNLNHDAMYWYRQDPGQGLRLIYYSQIVNDFQKGDIAEGYSVSREKKESFPLTVTSAQKNPTAFYLCASSQPGNNEKLFFGSGTQLSVL.

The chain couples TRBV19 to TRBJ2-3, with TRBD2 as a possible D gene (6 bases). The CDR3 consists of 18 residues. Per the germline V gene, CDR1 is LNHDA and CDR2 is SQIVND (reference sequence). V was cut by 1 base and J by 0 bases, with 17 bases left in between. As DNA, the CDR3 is TGTGCCAGTAGTATAGCCAGGTCTAGCGACTTTAGCACAGATACGCAGTATTTT. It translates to CASSIARSSDFSTDTQYF.